The 31 T cell receptor beta chains below were found in one sample sequenced in a study of T cell responses to AZD1222 COVID-19 vaccine. The method was immunoSEQ multiplex PCR; TCRdb's version includes in-frame clones alone and lacks a portion of them. The table has about 98,000 clones, around 88% seen once. Sample: peripheral blood, taken on day 0 of MenACWY control vaccination. Receptor source: an adult in good health.

The chain has TRBV6-2 or TRBV6-3 and TRBJ1-1, with 7 bases lining up with TRBD1. In germline, CDR1 is MNHEY, CDR2 SVGEGT. The CDR3 spans 17 residues. Trimming removed 4 bases from V and 1 base from J; junction bases left unmatched: 12. This chain's CDR3 is CASSWDIQGVRNTEAFF. CDR3 coding DNA: TGTGCCAGCAGTTGGGACATCCAGGGGGTTCGGAACACTGAAGCTTTCTTT.

The chain couples TRBV7-2 to TRBJ2-5; D not certain. Germline assignment: CDR1 SGHTA and CDR2 FQGNSA. V was clipped by 1 base and J by 5 bases, with 8 bases between them. This CDR3 spans 13 amino acids. This CDR3 reads CASSLVARETQYF. CDR3 DNA sequence: TGTGCCAGCAGCTTAGTCGCGCGGGAGACCCAGTACTTC.

The rearrangement joins TRBV10-3 to TRBJ1-4; TRBD1 is a possible D gene (5 bases). The CDR3 has 14 residues. The germline V gene has CDR1 ENHRY and CDR2 SYGVKD. Trimming removed 6 bases from V and 5 bases from J, with 13 bases in between. The CDR3 region has the DNA TGTGCCATCAGCCGGGACGGGCAGAATGAAAAACTGTTTTTT. Protein sequence: CAISRDGQNEKLFF.

This sequence joins TRBV27 and TRBJ1-1, with 9 bases aligning to TRBD1. The CDR3 length is 15 residues. V lost 3 bases to trimming and J lost 2 bases; unmatched junction nucleotides: 4. Germline CDR1 reads MNHEY; CDR2 reads SMNVEV (reference sequence). CDR3: CASSFDRGGNTEAFF. The CDR3 DNA reads as TGTGCCAGCAGTTTCGACAGGGGGGGAAACACTGAAGCTTTCTTT.

The genes are TRBV30 and TRBJ1-1; D gene ambiguous. Between the trimmed V and J ends, which lost 3 bases and 2 bases, there was a span of 16 bases. The CDR3 runs 15 residues. Germline values: CDR1 GTSNPN, CDR2 SVGIG (reference sequence). The CDR3 DNA is TGTGCCTGGAGCAGGCCCCTCTGGGGAAACACTGAAGCTTTCTTT. As protein: CAWSRPLWGNTEAFF.

V is TRBV7-2 and J is TRBJ2-7; 8 nucleotides agree with TRBD2. Germline V gives CDR1 SGHTA, CDR2 FQGNSA. This CDR3 contains 13 residues. The ends lost 5 bases at V and 4 bases at J; junction bases unmatched: 4. The CDR3 sequence is CASSISGAYEQYF. CDR3 coding DNA: TGTGCCAGCAGCATTAGCGGGGCTTACGAGCAGTACTTC.

The chain joins TRBV7-2 to TRBJ2-3; the match to TRBD1 covers 7 bases. The V segment lost 4 bases and the J segment 4 bases; nucleotides outside the gene matches: 5. The germline CDR1 and CDR2 sequences are SGHTA and FQGNSA. This CDR3 is 14 amino acids long. CDR3 protein: CASSSLTGADTQYF. The CDR3 coding sequence is TGTGCCAGCAGCTCGCTTACAGGGGCAGATACGCAGTATTTT.

The V and J genes are TRBV6-1 and TRBJ2-3; TRBD2 matches at 11 bases. Germline V CDR1 and CDR2: MNHNS, SASEGT. V shed 4 bases and J 2 bases; nucleotides not matched to a gene: 5. The CDR3 extends over 16 amino acids. CDR3 DNA: TGTGCCAGCAGTGCCAGGACTAGCGGGTACACAGATACGCAGTATTTT. It yields the protein CASSARTSGYTDTQYF.

Written as DNA, the CDR3 is TGTGCTCGGGGGGACAGCTGGAATGAAAAACTGTTTTTT. Translating it yields CARGDSWNEKLFF. The gene calls are TRBV30 and TRBJ1-4; 7 bases fit TRBD1. The CDR3 is 13 amino acids. The germline V gene encodes CDR1 GTSNPN and CDR2 SVGIG (reference sequence).

The chain carries TRBV2 and TRBJ2-1, with TRBD2 identical over 13 bases. The germline V gene encodes CDR1 SNHLY and CDR2 FYNNEI. The V segment lost 10 bases and the J segment 8 bases; nucleotides outside the gene matches: 8. The CDR3 extends over 14 amino acids. This chain's CDR3 is CATAGTSGVDEQFF. The CDR3 region has the DNA TGTGCCACCGCCGGGACTAGCGGGGTGGATGAGCAGTTCTTC. Full variable domain (missing parts from reference TRBV2 and TRBJ2-1): EPEVTQTPSHQVTQMGQEVILRCVPISNHLYFYWYRQILGQKVEFLVSFYNNEISEKSEIFDDQFSVERPDGSNFTLKIRSTKLEDSAMYFCATAGTSGVDEQFFGPGTRLTVL.

This clone was seen only a few times. This chain connects TRBV3-1 (or the pseudogene TRBV3-2) to TRBJ2-5, with D hard to call. CDR3 size: 14 residues. In germline, CDR1 is LGHDT, CDR2 YNNKEL (reference sequence). V gave up 0 bases and J gave up 5 bases, with 10 bases separating them. The DNA for the CDR3 is TGTGCCAGCAGCCAAGATCTAGAGCTCGAGACCCAGTACTTC. Protein: CASSQDLELETQYF.

The J gene is TRBJ2-7, the V gene TRBV21-1; TRBD2 is the table's D call, not checked against the DNA. TRBV21-1 is annotated as a pseudogene. The CDR3 has 15 residues. The CDR3 DNA sequence: TGTGCCAGCACCGGACTCTCGGAAAGGAACTACGAGCAGTACTTC. As protein: CASTGLSERNYEQYF.

This sequence joins TRBV7-9 and TRBJ1-1, with TRBD1 as a possible D gene (5 bases). The length of the CDR3 is 15 residues. V dropped 4 bases and J dropped 5 bases, with 17 bases sitting between them. Germline CDR1 reads SEHNR; CDR2 reads FQNEAQ (reference sequence). Written as DNA, the CDR3 is TGTGCCAGCAGCTCCCCGGGTGGGGGTTGGACTGAAGCTTTCTTT. Protein: CASSSPGGGWTEAFF.

The CDR3 bases are TGTGCCATCAGTGGAGAGACCTCGGGTGGAGAGCAGTACTTC. Its translation: CAISGETSGGEQYF. The gene calls are TRBV10-3 and TRBJ2-7; D not certain. Germline lookup yields CDR1 ENHRY and CDR2 SYGVKD. Trimming removed 4 bases at V and 7 bases at J, with 17 bases between. The CDR3 is 14 amino acids.

This chain connects TRBV28 to TRBJ1-2, with D perhaps matching TRBD1 (6 bases). V was pared by 6 bases and J by 5 bases, with 10 bases between. Germline V gives CDR1 MDHEN, CDR2 SYDVKM. The CDR3 consists of 12 residues. CDR3 nucleotide sequence: TGTGCCAGCAGCCCACAGGGTTATGGCTACACCTTC. Residues: CASSPQGYGYTF.

The gene calls are TRBV19 and TRBJ1-2, with 8 nucleotides matching TRBD1. Germline V gene data show CDR1 as LNHDA and CDR2 as SQIVND (reference sequence). V shed 5 bases, J shed 2 bases, and the junction held 7 bases outside the gene matches. CDR3 length: 15 amino acids. CDR3 nucleotides: TGTGCCAGTAGTGGCCGGGACAGGCTCAACTATGGCTACACCTTC. It specifies CASSGRDRLNYGYTF. Full variable domain (missing parts from reference TRBV19 and TRBJ1-2): DGGITQSPKYLFRKEGQNVTLSCEQNLNHDAMYWYRQDPGQGLRLIYYSQIVNDFQKGDIAEGYSVSREKKESFPLTVTSAQKNPTAFYLCASSGRDRLNYGYTFGSGTRLTVV.

The V call is TRBV11-1, the J call TRBJ1-2; D is unresolved. The CDR3 length is 14 residues. The germline gives CDR1 SGHAT, CDR2 FQDESV (reference sequence). V was shortened by 5 bases and J by 3 bases, with 13 bases between the two germline ends. The CDR3 loop is CASSPDVSYYGYTF. In DNA form, the CDR3 reads TGTGCCAGCAGCCCAGACGTTAGCTACTATGGCTACACCTTC.

This CDR3 is CASSVMSGGNEQFF. The DNA of the CDR3 is TGTGCCAGCAGCGTCATGAGCGGGGGGAATGAGCAGTTCTTC. The rearrangement joins TRBV9 to TRBJ2-1, with TRBD2 identical over 9 bases. Germline CDR1 reads SGDLS; CDR2 reads YYNGEE. This CDR3 region has 14 residues. Losses at the gene ends were 2 bases for V and 7 bases for J; bases not matched to a gene: 4.

The chain is built from TRBV6-6 and TRBJ2-1; D perhaps matches TRBD2 (5 bases). Germline-derived CDR1 and CDR2 are MNHNY and SVGAGI (reference sequence). V lost 6 bases and J 7 bases, leaving 16 bases between the germline ends. This CDR3 has 14 amino acids. The CDR3 sequence: CASSREGVGNEQFF. The DNA for the CDR3 is TGTGCCAGCAGCCGAGAGGGAGTCGGGAATGAGCAGTTCTTC.

The rearrangement links TRBV29-1 to TRBJ2-5; TRBD2 might be the D (6 bases). CDR1 and CDR2 from the germline V gene are SQVTM and ANQGSEA. The V end lost 0 bases, the J end lost 5 bases, and 19 bases lay between the germline ends. This CDR3 region has 16 residues. The CDR3 DNA reads as TGCAGCGTTGAAGATCGGGAGACAAGGGAAGGGGAGACCCAGTACTTC. Translated, it gives CSVEDRETREGETQYF.

V usage is TRBV7-9 and J usage is TRBJ1-2; D is possibly TRBD1 (5 bases). The germline V and J ends were trimmed by 3 bases and 1 base, with 12 bases remaining between them. The germline gives CDR1 SEHNR, CDR2 FQNEAQ (reference sequence). The CDR3 spans 15 residues. The chain's CDR3 is CASSLVSTVNYGYTF. The CDR3 DNA reads as TGTGCCAGCAGCTTGGTTTCGACAGTTAACTATGGCTACACCTTC.

Here the CDR3 DNA reads TGTGCCAGCAGAGAGACAGGGATTTCGGGTGGCTACACCTTC. The encoded protein is CASRETGISGGYTF. This sequence joins TRBV28 and TRBJ1-2, with TRBD1 identical over 7 bases. V shed 6 bases and J 7 bases; nucleotides not matched to a gene: 11. CDR1 MDHEN and CDR2 SYDVKM come from the germline V gene. The CDR3 is 14 residues long.

The chain couples TRBV19 to TRBJ1-1; no clear D. This CDR3 has 11 residues. Trimming removed 6 bases from V and 2 bases from J, with 4 bases in between. CDR1 is LNHDA and CDR2 is SQIVND in the germline V gene (reference sequence). This chain's CDR3 is CASRTNTEAFF. Written as DNA, the CDR3 is TGTGCCAGTAGGACAAACACTGAAGCTTTCTTT.

In this sample, this clone turned up once. V gene TRBV30 combines with J gene TRBJ1-3; no definite D call. The CDR3 length is 14 residues. Between the trimmed V and J ends, which lost 2 bases and 2 bases, there was a span of 10 bases. Germline V gives CDR1 GTSNPN, CDR2 SVGIG (reference sequence). CDR3 sequence reads: CAWSMGLAGNTIYF. Here the CDR3 DNA reads TGTGCCTGGAGTATGGGATTAGCTGGAAACACCATATATTTT. The full variable domain, rest sourced from reference TRBV30 and TRBJ1-3, is SQTIHQWPATLVQPVGSPLSLECTVEGTSNPNLYWYRQAAGRGLQLLFYSVGIGQISSEVPQNLSASRPQDRQFILSSKKLLLSDSGFYLCAWSMGLAGNTIYFGEGSWLTVV.

The genes are TRBV2 and TRBJ2-4; 7 bases align to TRBD1. The V gene's germline CDR1 is SNHLY and CDR2 FYNNEI. The CDR3 extends over 11 amino acids. With 5 bases clipped from V and 15 bases from J, the junction kept 7 bases outside the gene matches. This chain's CDR3 is CASSPTGVGYF. The CDR3 nucleotides read TGTGCCAGCAGTCCAACAGGGGTCGGGTACTTC.

The chain carries TRBV7-9 and TRBJ2-5; D might be TRBD1 (6 bases). The V and J ends lost 4 bases and 5 bases respectively, with 11 bases between them. The CDR3 is 13 amino acids. From germline, CDR1 is SEHNR and CDR2 FQNEAQ (reference sequence). CDR3 nucleotide sequence: TGTGCCAGCAGCTACAGGGAATCGGAGACCCAGTACTTC. Its protein is CASSYRESETQYF.

CDR3 sequence: CASSYLLAAEQFF. CDR3 nucleotide sequence: TGTGCCAGCAGTTACCTGTTAGCGGCTGAGCAGTTCTTC. The chain links TRBV6-2 or TRBV6-3 to TRBJ2-1, with D perhaps TRBD2 (6 bases). There are 13 residues in the CDR3. In germline, CDR1 is MNHEY, CDR2 SVGEGT. Trimming removed 2 bases from V and 9 bases from J, with 11 bases in between.

The chain links TRBV10-3 to TRBJ1-5, with TRBD1 as a possible D gene (5 bases). Trimming removed 0 bases from V and 4 bases from J, with 16 bases in between. CDR3 length equals 17 residues. Germline CDR1 reads ENHRY; CDR2 reads SYGVKD. CDR3 DNA sequence: TGTGCCATCAGTGAGTCGGGAGGGACCGAGGGGAATCAGCCCCAGCATTTT. Amino acids: CAISESGGTEGNQPQHF.

The gene calls are TRBV19 and TRBJ2-7; TRBD1 is a possible D gene (6 bases). CDR1 LNHDA and CDR2 SQIVND come from the germline V gene (reference sequence). The CDR3 length is 13 residues. V gave up 3 bases and J gave up 2 bases, with 8 bases separating them. The CDR3 DNA is TGTGCCAGTAGTATTGACAGGACCTACGAGCAGTACTTC. This codes for CASSIDRTYEQYF.

A few counts support this clone. The chain has TRBV6-2 or TRBV6-3 and TRBJ2-7; a weak D match, TRBD2 (6 bases). Germline values: CDR1 MNHEY, CDR2 SVGEGT. Trimming took 2 bases from V and 0 from J, leaving 8 bases between them. The CDR3 runs 14 residues. CDR3 coding DNA: TGTGCCAGCAGTTACCGGGAGAGCTCCTACGAGCAGTACTTC. Residues: CASSYRESSYEQYF.

CDR3 in amino acids: CASRSTGSSYEQYF. CDR3 sequence (DNA): TGCGCCAGCAGATCGACAGGGAGTTCCTACGAGCAGTACTTC. The chain combines TRBV4-3 with TRBJ2-7; TRBD1 matches at 7 bases. The CDR3 consists of 14 residues. Germline V gene data show CDR1 as LGHNA and CDR2 as YSLEER. V lost 6 bases to trimming and J lost 1 base; unmatched junction nucleotides: 6.